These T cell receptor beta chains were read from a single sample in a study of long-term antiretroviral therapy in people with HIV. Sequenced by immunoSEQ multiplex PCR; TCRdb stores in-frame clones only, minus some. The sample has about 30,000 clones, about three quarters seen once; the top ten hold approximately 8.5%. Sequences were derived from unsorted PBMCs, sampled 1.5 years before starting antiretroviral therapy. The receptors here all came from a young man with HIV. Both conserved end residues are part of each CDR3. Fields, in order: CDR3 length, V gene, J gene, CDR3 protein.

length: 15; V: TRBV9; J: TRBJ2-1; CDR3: CASSVPSAGVNEQFF
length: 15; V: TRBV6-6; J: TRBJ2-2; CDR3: CASSVRGLWTGELFF
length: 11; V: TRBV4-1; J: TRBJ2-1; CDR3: CASSTWGEQFF
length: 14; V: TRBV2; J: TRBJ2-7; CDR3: CASKEGGPAYEQYF
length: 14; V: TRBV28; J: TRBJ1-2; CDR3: CASSLTGQAYGYTF
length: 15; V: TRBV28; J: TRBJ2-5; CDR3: CASSLGGLKQETQYF
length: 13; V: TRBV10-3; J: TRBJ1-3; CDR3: CAIFEGSGNTIYF
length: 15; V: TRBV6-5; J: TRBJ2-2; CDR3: CASSLTGMRTGELFF
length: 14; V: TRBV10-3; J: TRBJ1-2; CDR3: CAISDMGEGNGYTF
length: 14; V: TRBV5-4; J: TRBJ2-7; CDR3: CASSLGGSSYEQYF
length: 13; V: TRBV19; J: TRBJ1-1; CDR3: CASMGDMNTEAFF
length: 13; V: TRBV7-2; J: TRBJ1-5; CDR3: CASSQGHLREVHF
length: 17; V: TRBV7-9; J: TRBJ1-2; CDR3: CASRPKGTGFFPLGYTF
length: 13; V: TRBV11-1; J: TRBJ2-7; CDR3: CASSVTGTYEQYF
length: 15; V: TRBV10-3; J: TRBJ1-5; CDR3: CAISEEGDNNQPQHF
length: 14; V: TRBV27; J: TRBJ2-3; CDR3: CASSFSLREDTQYF